This entry is about one T cell receptor beta chain. Its target is unknown. The entry originates in a study of T cell responses to AZD1222 COVID-19 vaccine. The ends lost 5 bases at V and 4 bases at J; junction bases unmatched: 3. Germline CDR1 is MNHEY and CDR2 is SMNVEV (reference sequence). The CDR3 totals 14 residues. Sequencing used immunoSEQ multiplex PCR; TCRdb keeps in-frame clones, though not all of them. The sample consists of about 84,000 clones, roughly 88% of them appearing once. The study's findings and limits: With two AZD1222 doses given, Spike-specific TCR breadth and depth both rose.

This receptor was identified in an adult who received the AZD1222 COVID-19 vaccine. Sequenced here: peripheral blood, sampled 28 days after the second AZD1222 dose. The V and J genes are TRBV27 and TRBJ2-1; 9 bases match TRBD2. CDR3 residues: CASSLAGNYNEQFF. In DNA, the CDR3 is TGTGCCAGCAGTCTAGCGGGGAATTACAATGAGCAGTTCTTC.